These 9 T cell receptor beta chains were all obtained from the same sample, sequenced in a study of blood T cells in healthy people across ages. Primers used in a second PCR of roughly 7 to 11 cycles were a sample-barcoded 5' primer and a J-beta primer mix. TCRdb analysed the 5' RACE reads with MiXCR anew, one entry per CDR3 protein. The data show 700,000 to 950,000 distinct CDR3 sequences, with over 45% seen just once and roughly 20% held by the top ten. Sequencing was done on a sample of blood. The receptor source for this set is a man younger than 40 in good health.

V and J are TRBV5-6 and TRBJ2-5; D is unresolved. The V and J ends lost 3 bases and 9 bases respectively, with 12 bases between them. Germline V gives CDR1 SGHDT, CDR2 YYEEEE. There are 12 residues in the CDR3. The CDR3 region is CASSWAVSPQYF. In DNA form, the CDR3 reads TGTGCCAGCAGCTGGGCGGTCTCGCCCCAGTACTTC.

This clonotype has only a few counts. CDR3 sequence: CASSLNPWQLGDEKLFF. The CDR3 DNA is TGTGCCAGCAGCTTAAACCCCTGGCAGTTGGGGGATGAAAAACTGTTTTTT. This sequence joins TRBV7-2 and TRBJ1-4; possible D gene TRBD1, 5 bases. This CDR3 contains 17 residues. Germline CDR1 and CDR2: SGHTA and FQGNSA. V lost 2 bases and J lost 6, with 19 bases in between. The complete variable domain, with remaining parts taken from reference TRBV7-2 and TRBJ1-4, reads GAGVSQSPSNKVTEKGKDVELRCDPISGHTALYWYRQSLGQGLEFLIYFQGNSAPDKSGLPSDRFSAERTGGSVSTLTIQRTQQEDSAVYLCASSLNPWQLGDEKLFFGSGTQLSVL.

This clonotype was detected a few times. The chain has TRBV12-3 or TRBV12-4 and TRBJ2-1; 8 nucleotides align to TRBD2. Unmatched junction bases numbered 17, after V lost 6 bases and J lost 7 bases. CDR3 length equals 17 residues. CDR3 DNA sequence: TGTGCCAGCAGCGCCGTAAATTTAGCGGGGCCGAGGAATGAGCAGTTCTTC. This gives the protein CASSAVNLAGPRNEQFF.

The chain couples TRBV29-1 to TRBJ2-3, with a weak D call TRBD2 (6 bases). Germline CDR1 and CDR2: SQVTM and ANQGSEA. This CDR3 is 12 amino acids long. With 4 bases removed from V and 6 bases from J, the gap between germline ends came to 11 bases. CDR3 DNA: TGCAGCGTTGGGGATCGGGGGGATACGCAGTATTTT. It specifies CSVGDRGDTQYF.

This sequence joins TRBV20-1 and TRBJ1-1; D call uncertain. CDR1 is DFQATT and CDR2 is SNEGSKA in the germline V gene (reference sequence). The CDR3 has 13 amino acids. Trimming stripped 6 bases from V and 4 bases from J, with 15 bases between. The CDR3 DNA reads TGCAGTGCCCGACGGCAGGTCGCCACTGAAGCTTTCTTT. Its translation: CSARRQVATEAFF.

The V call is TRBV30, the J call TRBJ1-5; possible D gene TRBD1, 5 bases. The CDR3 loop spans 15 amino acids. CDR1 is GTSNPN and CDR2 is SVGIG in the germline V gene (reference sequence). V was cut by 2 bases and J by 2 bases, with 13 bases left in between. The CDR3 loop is CAWSLSSRGNQPQHF. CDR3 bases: TGTGCCTGGAGTCTCTCAAGCAGGGGCAATCAGCCCCAGCATTTT.

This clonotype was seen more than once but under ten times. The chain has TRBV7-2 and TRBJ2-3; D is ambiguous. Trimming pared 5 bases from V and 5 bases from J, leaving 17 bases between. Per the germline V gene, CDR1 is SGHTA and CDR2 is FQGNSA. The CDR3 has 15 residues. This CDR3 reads CASSPGLRVKDTQYF. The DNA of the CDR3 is TGTGCCAGCAGCCCCGGGTTAAGGGTGAAAGATACGCAGTATTTT.

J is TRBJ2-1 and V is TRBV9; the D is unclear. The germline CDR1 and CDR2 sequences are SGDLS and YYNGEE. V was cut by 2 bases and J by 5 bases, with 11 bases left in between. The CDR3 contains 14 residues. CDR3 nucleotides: TGTGCCAGCAGCGTCGTCGGCGCCCACAATGAGCAGTTCTTC. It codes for CASSVVGAHNEQFF.

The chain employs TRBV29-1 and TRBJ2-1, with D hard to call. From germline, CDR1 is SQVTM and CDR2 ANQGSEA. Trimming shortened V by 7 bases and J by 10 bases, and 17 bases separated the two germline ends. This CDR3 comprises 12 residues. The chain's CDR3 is CSALDTTYEQFF. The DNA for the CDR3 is TGCAGCGCTCTAGACACCACCTACGAGCAGTTCTTC.